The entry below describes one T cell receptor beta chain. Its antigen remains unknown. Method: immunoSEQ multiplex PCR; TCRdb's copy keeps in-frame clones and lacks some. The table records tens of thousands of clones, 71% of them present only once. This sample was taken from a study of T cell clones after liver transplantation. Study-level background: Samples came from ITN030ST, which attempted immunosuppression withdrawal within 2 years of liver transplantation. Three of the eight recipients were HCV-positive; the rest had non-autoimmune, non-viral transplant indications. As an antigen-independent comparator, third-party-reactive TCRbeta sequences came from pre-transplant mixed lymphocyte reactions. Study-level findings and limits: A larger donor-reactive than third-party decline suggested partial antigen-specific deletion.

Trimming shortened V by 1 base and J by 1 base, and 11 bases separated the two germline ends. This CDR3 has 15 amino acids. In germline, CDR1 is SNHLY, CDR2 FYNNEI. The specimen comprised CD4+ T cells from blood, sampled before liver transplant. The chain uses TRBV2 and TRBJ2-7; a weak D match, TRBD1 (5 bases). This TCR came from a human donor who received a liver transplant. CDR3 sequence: CASSEVRVRSYEQYF. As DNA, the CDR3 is TGTGCCAGCAGTGAAGTCAGGGTTAGGTCCTACGAGCAGTACTTC.